Below are 5 T cell receptor beta chains sequenced from a single sample in a study of T-cell memory formation after mild COVID-19. Each CDR3 protein gets one entry after TCRdb re-called the 5' RACE reads with MiXCR. The profile shows around 90,000 distinct CDR3 sequences, about 13% of them singletons. Sequencing input: PBMCs or a T cell subset sorted from them (not recorded which). The receptors were sampled from an adult woman who had mild COVID-19 (a few samples of this study predate the infection). Cell type and time point are not known.

The chain couples TRBV29-1 to TRBJ2-1; 13 bases align to TRBD2. The CDR3 runs 13 residues. Losses at the gene ends were 6 bases for V and 7 bases for J; bases not matched to a gene: 3. CDR1 is SQVTM, CDR2 ANQGSEA, per germline. CDR3 bases: TGCAGCGTGAGACTAGCGGGAGGAAATGAGCAGTTCTTC. Amino acid sequence: CSVRLAGGNEQFF.

Only a few counts were recorded for this clonotype. The V gene is TRBV7-9, the J gene TRBJ2-7; 8 bases are a match to TRBD2. Germline trimming cut 0 bases from V and 5 bases from J; bases unmatched to any gene: 6. Looked up from germline, CDR1 is SEHNR and CDR2 is FQNEAQ (reference sequence). The CDR3 is 15 residues long. CDR3 bases: TGTGCCAGCAGCTTAGCTAGCGGGATTTTCCACGAGCAGTACTTC. It encodes CASSLASGIFHEQYF.

This clonotype was recorded a few times. This rearrangement joins TRBV7-3 to TRBJ2-3, with 8 bases identical to TRBD2. Germline lookup yields CDR1 SGHTA and CDR2 FQGTGA. The V segment lost 5 bases and the J segment 0 bases; nucleotides outside the gene matches: 7. This CDR3 is 16 amino acids long. Written as DNA, the CDR3 is TGTGCCAGCAGCCTCTCAGCGGGGGTGAGCACAGATACGCAGTATTTT. Amino acid sequence: CASSLSAGVSTDTQYF.

The rearrangement uses TRBV5-5 and TRBJ2-5, with D perhaps TRBD1 (6 bases). V was trimmed by 0 bases and J by 5 bases, leaving 14 bases between them. Germline CDR1 is SGHKS and CDR2 is YYEKEE (reference sequence). This CDR3 has 15 residues. The chain's CDR3 is CASSLDAQGQETQYF. CDR3 coding DNA: TGTGCCAGCAGCTTGGATGCACAAGGACAGGAGACCCAGTACTTC. The full variable domain, in which reference TRBV5-5 and TRBJ2-5 provide the parts outside the CDR3, is DAGVTQSPTHLIKTRGQQVTLRCSPISGHKSVSWYQQVLGQGPQFIFQYYEKEERGRGNFPDRFSARQFPNYSSELNVNALLLGDSALYLCASSLDAQGQETQYFGPGTRLLVL.

V usage is TRBV5-1 and J usage is TRBJ1-1, with a possible D match to TRBD1 (5 bases). V was trimmed by 7 bases and J by 4 bases, leaving 17 bases between them. Germline CDR1 SGHRS, CDR2 YFSETQ. This CDR3 comprises 14 residues. CDR3 residues: CASSIGGYGTEAFF. The CDR3 nucleotides read TGCGCCAGCTCCATCGGGGGGTATGGCACTGAAGCTTTCTTT.